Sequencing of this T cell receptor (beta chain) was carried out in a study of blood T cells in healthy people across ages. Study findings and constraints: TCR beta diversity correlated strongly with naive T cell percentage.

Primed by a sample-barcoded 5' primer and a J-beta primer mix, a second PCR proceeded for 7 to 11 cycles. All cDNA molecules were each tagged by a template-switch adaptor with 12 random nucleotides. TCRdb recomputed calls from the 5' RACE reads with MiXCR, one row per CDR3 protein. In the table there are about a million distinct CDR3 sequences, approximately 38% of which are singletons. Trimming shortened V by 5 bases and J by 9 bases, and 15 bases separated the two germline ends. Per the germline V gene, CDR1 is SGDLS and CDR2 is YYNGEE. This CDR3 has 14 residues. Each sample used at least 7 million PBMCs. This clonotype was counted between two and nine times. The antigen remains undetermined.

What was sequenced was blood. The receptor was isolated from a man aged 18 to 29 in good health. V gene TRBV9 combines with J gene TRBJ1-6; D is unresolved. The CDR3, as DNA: TGTGCCAGCAGACGTGACGAGCAGAGTTCACCCCTCCACTTT. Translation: CASRRDEQSSPLHF.